Sequencing of this T cell receptor beta chain was carried out in a study of post-analysis software for immune sequencing data. About the research overall: Relapsing-remitting, secondary progressive and progressive-relapsing forms of multiple sclerosis all featured among disease courses.

Study-level results: About five TRBV segments occurring more often in patients than controls included TRBV5-6, TRBV5-1 and TRBV20-1.

Remarks on this clonotype: Its antigen is unidentified.

Libraries were made from TCR beta cDNA, and they carried unique molecular identifiers. The authors obtained roughly 550,000 cDNA molecules from roughly 1 to 10 million T cells. TCRdb recomputed calls from the PCR reads with MiXCR, one row per CDR3 protein. The data contain 750,000 to 950,000 distinct CDR3 sequences, 46% of them singletons. Germline CDR1 is SQVTM and CDR2 is ANQGSEA. CDR3 length equals 15 residues. Trimming took 6 bases from V and 3 from J, leaving 18 bases between them. The rearrangement joins TRBV29-1 to TRBJ1-5; maybe TRBD1 (5 bases). Sample: blood. The clonotype comes from a girl aged 5-17 years with multiple sclerosis. The CDR3 sequence is CSVAMGQGFNQPQHF. The CDR3 bases are TGCAGCGTCGCGATGGGCCAGGGATTCAATCAGCCCCAGCATTTT.